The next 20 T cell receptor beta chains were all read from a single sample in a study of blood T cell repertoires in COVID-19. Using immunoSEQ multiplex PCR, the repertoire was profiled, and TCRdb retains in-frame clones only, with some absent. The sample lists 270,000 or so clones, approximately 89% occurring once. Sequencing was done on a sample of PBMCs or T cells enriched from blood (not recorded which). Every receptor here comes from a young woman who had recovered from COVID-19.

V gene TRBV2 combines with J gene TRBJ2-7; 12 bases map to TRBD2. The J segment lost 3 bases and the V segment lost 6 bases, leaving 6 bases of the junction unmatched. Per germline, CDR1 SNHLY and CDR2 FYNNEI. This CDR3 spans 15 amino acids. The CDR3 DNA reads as TGTGCCAGCAGGTCACGACTAGCGGGAGACTACGAGCAGTACTTC. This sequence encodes CASRSRLAGDYEQYF.

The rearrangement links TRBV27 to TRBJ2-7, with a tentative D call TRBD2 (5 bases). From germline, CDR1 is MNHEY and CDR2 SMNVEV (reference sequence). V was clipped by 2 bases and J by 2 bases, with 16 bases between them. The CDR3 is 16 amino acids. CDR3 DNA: TGTGCCAGCAGTTTAACGGCCGGACTGCCGACCTACGAGCAGTACTTC. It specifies CASSLTAGLPTYEQYF.

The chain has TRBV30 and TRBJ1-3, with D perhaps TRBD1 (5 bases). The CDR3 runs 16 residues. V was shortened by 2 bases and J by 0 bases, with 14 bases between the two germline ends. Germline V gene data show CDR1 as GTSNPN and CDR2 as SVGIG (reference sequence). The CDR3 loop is CAWSSATEGSGNTIYF. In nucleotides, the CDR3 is TGTGCCTGGAGTTCGGCGACAGAAGGCTCTGGAAACACCATATATTTT.

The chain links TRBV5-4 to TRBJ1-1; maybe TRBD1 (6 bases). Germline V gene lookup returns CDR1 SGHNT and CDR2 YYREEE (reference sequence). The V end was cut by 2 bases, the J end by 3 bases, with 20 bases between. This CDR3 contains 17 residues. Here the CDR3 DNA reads TGTGCCAGCAGCTTCTTCCAGGGGACCTTGGGGGACACTGAAGCTTTCTTT. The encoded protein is CASSFFQGTLGDTEAFF. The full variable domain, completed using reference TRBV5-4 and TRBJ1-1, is ETGVTQSPTHLIKTRGQQVTLRCSSQSGHNTVSWYQQALGQGPQFIFQYYREEENGRGNFPPRFSGLQFPNYSSELNVNALELDDSALYLCASSFFQGTLGDTEAFFGQGTRLTVV.

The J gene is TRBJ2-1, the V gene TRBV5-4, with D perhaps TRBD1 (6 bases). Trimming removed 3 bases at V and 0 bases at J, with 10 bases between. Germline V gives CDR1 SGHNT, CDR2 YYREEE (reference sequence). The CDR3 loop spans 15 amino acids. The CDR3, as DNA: TGTGCCAGCAGCTCCGGACAGAACTCCTACAATGAGCAGTTCTTC. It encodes CASSSGQNSYNEQFF.

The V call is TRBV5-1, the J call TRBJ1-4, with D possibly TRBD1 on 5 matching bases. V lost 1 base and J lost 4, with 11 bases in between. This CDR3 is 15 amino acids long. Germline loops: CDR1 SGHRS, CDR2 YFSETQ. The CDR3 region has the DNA TGCGCCAGCAGCTTGAGGGCAGACAGTAATGAAAAACTGTTTTTT. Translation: CASSLRADSNEKLFF. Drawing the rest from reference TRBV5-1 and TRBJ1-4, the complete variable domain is KAGVTQTPRYLIKTRGQQVTLSCSPISGHRSVSWYQQTPGQGLQFLFEYFSETQRNKGNFPGRFSGRQFSNSRSEMNVSTLELGDSALYLCASSLRADSNEKLFFGSGTQLSVL.

CDR3 region: CASSLPGQGVDEQYF. The CDR3 bases are TGTGCCAGCAGCCTGCCGGGACAGGGTGTGGACGAGCAGTACTTC. This sequence joins TRBV5-4 and TRBJ2-7; 9 bases are a match to TRBD1. There are 15 residues in the CDR3. Germline assignment: CDR1 SGHNT and CDR2 YYREEE (reference sequence). V gave up 4 bases and J gave up 5 bases; unmatched junction bases: 10.

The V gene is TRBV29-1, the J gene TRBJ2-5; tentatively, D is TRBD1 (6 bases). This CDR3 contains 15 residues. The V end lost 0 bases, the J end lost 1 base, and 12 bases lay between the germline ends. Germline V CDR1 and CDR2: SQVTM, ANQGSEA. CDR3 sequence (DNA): TGCAGCGTTGAAGATCGGGGACACTTCCAAGAGACCCAGTACTTC. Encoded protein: CSVEDRGHFQETQYF.

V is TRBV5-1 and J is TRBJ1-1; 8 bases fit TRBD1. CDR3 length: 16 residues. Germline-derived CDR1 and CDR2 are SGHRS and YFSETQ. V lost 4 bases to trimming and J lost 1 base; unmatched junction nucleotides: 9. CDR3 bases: TGCGCCAGCAGCCCGGACAGGGTTCGGTGGAACACTGAAGCTTTCTTT. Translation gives CASSPDRVRWNTEAFF.

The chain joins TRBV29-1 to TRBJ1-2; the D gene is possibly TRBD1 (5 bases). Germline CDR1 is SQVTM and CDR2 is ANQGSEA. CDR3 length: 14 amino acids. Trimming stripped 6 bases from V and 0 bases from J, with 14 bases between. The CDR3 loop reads CSVARQRANYGYTF. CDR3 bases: TGCAGCGTCGCTCGACAGAGAGCTAACTATGGCTACACCTTC.

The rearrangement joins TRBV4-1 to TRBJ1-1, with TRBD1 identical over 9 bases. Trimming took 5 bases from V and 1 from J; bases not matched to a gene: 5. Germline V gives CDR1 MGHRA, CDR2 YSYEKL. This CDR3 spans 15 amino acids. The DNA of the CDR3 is TGCGCCAGCAGCGTACAGGGGGCGGCGAACACTGAAGCTTTCTTT. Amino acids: CASSVQGAANTEAFF.

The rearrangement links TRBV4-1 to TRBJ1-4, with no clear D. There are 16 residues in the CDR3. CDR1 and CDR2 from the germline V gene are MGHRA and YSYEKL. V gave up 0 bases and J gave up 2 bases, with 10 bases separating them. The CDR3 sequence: CASSQDHLGTNEKLFF. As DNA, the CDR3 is TGCGCCAGCAGCCAAGACCACCTCGGGACTAATGAAAAACTGTTTTTT.

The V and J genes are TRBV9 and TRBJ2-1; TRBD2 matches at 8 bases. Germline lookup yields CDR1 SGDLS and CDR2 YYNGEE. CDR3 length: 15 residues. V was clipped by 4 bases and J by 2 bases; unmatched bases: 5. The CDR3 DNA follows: TGTGCCAGCAGCTCCAGCGGGAGAACCTACAATGAGCAGTTCTTC. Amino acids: CASSSSGRTYNEQFF. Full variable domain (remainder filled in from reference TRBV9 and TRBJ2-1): DSGVTQTPKHLITATGQRVTLRCSPRSGDLSVYWYQQSLDQGLQFLIQYYNGEERAKGNILERFSAQQFPDLHSELNLSSLELGDSALYFCASSSSGRTYNEQFFGPGTRLTVL.

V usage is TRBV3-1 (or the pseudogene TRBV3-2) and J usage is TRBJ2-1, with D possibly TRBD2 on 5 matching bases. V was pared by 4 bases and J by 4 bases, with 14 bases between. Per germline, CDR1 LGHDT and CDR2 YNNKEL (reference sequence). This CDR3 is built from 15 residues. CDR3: CASSLRSGSYNEQFF. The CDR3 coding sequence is TGTGCCAGCAGCCTGAGGAGCGGTTCTTACAATGAGCAGTTCTTC.

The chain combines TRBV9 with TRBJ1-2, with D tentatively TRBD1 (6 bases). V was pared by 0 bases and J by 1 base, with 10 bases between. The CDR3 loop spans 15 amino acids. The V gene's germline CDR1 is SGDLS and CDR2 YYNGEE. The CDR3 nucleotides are TGTGCCAGCAGCGTAGCCGGACAGTTTAACTATGGCTACACCTTC. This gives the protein CASSVAGQFNYGYTF. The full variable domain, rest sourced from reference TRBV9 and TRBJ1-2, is DSGVTQTPKHLITATGQRVTLRCSPRSGDLSVYWYQQSLDQGLQFLIQYYNGEERAKGNILERFSAQQFPDLHSELNLSSLELGDSALYFCASSVAGQFNYGYTFGSGTRLTVV.

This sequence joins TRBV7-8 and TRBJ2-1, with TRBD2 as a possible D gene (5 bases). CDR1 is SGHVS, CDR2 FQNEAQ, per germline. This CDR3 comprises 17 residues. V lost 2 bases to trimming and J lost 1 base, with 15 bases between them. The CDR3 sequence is CASSLQLTKRSYNEQFF. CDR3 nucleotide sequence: TGTGCCAGCAGCTTACAATTGACTAAGAGGTCCTACAATGAGCAGTTCTTC.

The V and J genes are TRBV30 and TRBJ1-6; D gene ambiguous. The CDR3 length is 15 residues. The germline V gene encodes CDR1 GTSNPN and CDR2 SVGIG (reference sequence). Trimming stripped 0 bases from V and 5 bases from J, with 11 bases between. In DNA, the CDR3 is TGTGCCTGGAGTGTGTTAACCGGGAATAATTCACCCCTCCACTTT. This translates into CAWSVLTGNNSPLHF.

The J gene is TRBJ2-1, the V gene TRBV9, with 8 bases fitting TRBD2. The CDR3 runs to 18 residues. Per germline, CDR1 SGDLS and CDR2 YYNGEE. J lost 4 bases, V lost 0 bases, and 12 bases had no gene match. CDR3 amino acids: CASSVVPIDGRGYNEQFF. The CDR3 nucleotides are TGTGCCAGCAGCGTAGTCCCGATCGACGGGAGGGGGTACAATGAGCAGTTCTTC. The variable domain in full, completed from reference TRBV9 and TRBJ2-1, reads DSGVTQTPKHLITATGQRVTLRCSPRSGDLSVYWYQQSLDQGLQFLIQYYNGEERAKGNILERFSAQQFPDLHSELNLSSLELGDSALYFCASSVVPIDGRGYNEQFFGPGTRLTVL.

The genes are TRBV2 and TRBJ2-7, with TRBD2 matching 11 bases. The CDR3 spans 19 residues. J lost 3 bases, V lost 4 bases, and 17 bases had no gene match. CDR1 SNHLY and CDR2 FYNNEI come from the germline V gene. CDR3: CASSGPGTSGFITVYEQYF. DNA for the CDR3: TGTGCCAGCAGTGGACCCGGGACTAGCGGCTTTATTACCGTCTACGAGCAGTACTTC.

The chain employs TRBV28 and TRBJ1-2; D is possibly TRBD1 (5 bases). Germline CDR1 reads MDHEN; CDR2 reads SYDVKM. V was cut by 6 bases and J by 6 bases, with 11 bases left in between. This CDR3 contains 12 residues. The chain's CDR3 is CASRWRGDGYTF. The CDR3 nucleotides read TGTGCCAGCAGGTGGAGGGGAGATGGCTACACCTTC.